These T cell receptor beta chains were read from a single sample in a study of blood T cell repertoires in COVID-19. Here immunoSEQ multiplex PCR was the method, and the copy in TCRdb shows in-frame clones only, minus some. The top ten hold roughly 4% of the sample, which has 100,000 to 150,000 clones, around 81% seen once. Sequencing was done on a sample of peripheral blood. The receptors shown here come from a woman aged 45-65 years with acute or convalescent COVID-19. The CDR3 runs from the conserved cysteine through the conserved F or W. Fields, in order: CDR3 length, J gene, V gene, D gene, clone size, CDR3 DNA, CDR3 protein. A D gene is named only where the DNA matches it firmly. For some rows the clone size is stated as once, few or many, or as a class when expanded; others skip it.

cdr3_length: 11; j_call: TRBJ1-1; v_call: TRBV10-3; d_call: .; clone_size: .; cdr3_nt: TGTGCCATCAGTGACCTCACTGAAGCTTTCTTT; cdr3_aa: CAISDLTEAFF
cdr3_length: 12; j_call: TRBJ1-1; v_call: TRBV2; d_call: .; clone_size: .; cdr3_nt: TGTGCCAGCAGTGGGGGCAGGTTTGAAGCTTTCTTT; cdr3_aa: CASSGGRFEAFF
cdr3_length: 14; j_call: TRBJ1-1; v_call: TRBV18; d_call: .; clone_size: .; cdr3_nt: TGTGCCAGCTCACCGAGGGACTTGAACACTGAAGCTTTCTTT; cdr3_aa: CASSPRDLNTEAFF
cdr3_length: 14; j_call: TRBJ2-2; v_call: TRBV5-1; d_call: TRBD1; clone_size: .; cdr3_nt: TGCGCCAGCAGCTTTACAGGGGCGGTCGGGGAGCTGTTTTTT; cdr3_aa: CASSFTGAVGELFF
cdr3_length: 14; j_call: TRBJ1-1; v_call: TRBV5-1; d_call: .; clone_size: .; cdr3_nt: TGCGCCAGCAGCTTCGGGGGGGTAGACACTGAAGCTTTCTTT; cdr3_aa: CASSFGGVDTEAFF
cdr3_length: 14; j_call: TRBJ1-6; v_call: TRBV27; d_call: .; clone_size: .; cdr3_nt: TGTGCCAGCAGTTTACGGGTGAATAATTCACCCCTCCACTTT; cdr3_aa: CASSLRVNNSPLHF
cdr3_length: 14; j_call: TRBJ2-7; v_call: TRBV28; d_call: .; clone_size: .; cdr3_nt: TGTGCCAGCAGTCCACTAGGACCTCACTACGAGCAGTACTTC; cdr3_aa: CASSPLGPHYEQYF
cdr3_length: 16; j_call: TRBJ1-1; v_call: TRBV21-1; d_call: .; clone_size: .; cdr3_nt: TGTGCCAGCAGCAAAAGGAAGGGGACAGGGTTACCTGAAGCTTTCTTT; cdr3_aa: CASSKRKGTGLPEAFF
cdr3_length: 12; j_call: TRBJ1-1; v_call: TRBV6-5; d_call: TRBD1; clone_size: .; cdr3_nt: TGTGCCAGCAGTCGACAGGGAACTGAAGCTTTCTTT; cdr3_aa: CASSRQGTEAFF
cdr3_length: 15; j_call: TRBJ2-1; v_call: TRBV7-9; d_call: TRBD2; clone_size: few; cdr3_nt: TGTGCCAGCAGCTTCTTAGCGGGGGCCTACAATGAGCAGTTCTTC; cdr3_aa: CASSFLAGAYNEQFF
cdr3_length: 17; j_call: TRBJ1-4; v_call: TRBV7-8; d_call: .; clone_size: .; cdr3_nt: TGTGCCAGCAGCTTAGGAGGCAGGGGCCCAACTAATGAAAAACTGTTTTTT; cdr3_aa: CASSLGGRGPTNEKLFF
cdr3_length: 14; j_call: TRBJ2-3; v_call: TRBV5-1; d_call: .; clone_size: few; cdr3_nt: TGCGCCAGCGGATTGGAGGGGGTACAAGATACGCAGTATTTT; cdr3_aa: CASGLEGVQDTQYF
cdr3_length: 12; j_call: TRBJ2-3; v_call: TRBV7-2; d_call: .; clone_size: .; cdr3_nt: TGTGCCAGCAGTTTCTTCACAGATACGCAGTATTTT; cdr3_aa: CASSFFTDTQYF
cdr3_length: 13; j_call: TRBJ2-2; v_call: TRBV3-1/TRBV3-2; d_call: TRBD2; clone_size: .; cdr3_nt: TGTGCCTGCGGGAGCTCGAACACCGGGGAGCTGTTTTTT; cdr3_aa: CACGSSNTGELFF
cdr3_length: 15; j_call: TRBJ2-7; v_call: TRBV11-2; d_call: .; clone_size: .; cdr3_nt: TGTGCCAGCAGCTTAGACCCCGGGAGCATAAGTGAGCAGTACTTC; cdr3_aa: CASSLDPGSISEQYF
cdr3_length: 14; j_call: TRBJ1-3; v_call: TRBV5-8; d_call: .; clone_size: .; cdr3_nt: TGTGCCAGCAGCTTATCAGGTTCTGGAAACACCATATATTTT; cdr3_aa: CASSLSGSGNTIYF
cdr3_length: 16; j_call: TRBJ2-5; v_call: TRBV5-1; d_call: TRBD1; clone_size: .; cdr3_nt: TGCGCCGGCAGCCCAGGGACAGGGGGTTACCAAGAGACCCAGTACTTC; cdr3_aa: CAGSPGTGGYQETQYF
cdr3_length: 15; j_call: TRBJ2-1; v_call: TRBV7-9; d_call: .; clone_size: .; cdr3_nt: TGTGCCAGCAGCTTCAGCGGTAGCTCCTACAATGAGCAGTTCTTC; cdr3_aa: CASSFSGSSYNEQFF
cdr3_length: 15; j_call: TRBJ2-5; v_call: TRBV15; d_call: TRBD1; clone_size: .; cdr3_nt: TGTGCCACCAGCAGAGATCGGGGGACAGGGGAGACCCAGTACTTC; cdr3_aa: CATSRDRGTGETQYF
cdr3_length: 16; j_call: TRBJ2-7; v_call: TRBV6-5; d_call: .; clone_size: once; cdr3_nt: TGTGCCAGCAGTTACAACACAGCCAGGGCCAACTACGAGCAGTACTTC; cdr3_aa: CASSYNTARANYEQYF
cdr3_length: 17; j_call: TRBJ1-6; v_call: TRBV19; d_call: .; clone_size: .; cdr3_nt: TGTGCCAGTAGTATGTCACGGCGGAGCTCCTATAATTCACCCCTCCACTTT; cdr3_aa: CASSMSRRSSYNSPLHF
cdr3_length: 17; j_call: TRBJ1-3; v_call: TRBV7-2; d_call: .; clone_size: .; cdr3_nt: TGTGCCAGCAGCTTCACTGGCGGGACCCCGGGGGGAAACACCATATATTTT; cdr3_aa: CASSFTGGTPGGNTIYF
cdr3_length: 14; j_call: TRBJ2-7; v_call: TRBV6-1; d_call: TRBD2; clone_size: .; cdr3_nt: TGTGCCAGCAGTGAACTAGCGGACTCCTACGAGCAGTACTTC; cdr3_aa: CASSELADSYEQYF
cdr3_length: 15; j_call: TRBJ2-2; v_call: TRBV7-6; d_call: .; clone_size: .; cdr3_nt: TGTGCCAGCAGCCCCCTGCCCGGGGTCACCGGGGAGCTGTTTTTT; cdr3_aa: CASSPLPGVTGELFF
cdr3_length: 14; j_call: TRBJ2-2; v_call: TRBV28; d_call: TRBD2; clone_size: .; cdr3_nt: TGTGCCACCTCCTCTAGCGGGAGTACCGGGGAGCTGTTTTTT; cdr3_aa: CATSSSGSTGELFF
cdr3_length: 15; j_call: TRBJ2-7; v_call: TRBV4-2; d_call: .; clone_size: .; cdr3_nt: TGTGCCAGCAGCCAAGATGAAAGCAGGTCCTACGAGCAGTACTTC; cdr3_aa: CASSQDESRSYEQYF
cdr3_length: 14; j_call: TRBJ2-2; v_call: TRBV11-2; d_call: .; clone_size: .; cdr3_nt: TGTGCCAGCAGGGAGACCGGCGGTACCGGGGAGCTGTTTTTT; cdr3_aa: CASRETGGTGELFF
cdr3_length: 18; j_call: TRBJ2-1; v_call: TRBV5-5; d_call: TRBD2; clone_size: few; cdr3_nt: TGTGCCAGCAGCCCCCTGGGTGGGCGGGGGATTCTTTACAATGAGCAGTTCTTC; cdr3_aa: CASSPLGGRGILYNEQFF
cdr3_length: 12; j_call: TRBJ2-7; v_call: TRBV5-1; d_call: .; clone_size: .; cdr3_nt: TGCGCCAGCAGCTTTGGAGACTACGAGCAGTACTTC; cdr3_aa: CASSFGDYEQYF
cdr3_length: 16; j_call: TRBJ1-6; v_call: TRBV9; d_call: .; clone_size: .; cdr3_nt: TGTGCCAGCAGCGCCCCTGCAAACAGGACAAATTCACCCCTCCACTTT; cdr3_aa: CASSAPANRTNSPLHF
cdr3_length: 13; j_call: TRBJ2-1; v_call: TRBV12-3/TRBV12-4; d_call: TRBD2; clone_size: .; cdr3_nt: TGTGCCAGTACGGGAGGGTCCTACAATGAGCAGTTCTTC; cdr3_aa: CASTGGSYNEQFF
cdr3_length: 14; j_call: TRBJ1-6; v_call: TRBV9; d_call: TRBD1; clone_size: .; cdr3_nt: TGTGCCAGCAGGGGGGACAGCTATAATTCACCCCTCCACTTT; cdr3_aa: CASRGDSYNSPLHF
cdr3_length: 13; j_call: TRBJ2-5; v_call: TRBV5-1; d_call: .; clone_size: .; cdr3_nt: TGCGCCAGCAGCTTGCAAATCCGGGAGACCCAGTACTTC; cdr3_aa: CASSLQIRETQYF
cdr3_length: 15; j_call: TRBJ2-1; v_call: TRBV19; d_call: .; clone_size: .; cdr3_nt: TGTGCCAGTAGTCCCCGGTCGGGGAGGCGTAATGAGCAGTTCTTC; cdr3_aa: CASSPRSGRRNEQFF
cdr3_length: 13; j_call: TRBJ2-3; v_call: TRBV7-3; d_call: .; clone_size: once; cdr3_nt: TGTGCCAGCAGCTTAAGCGGGTACGATACGCAGTATTTT; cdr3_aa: CASSLSGYDTQYF
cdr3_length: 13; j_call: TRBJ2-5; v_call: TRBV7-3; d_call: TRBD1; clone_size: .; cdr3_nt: TGTGCCAGCAGCCCGACAGGGGAAGAGACCCAGTACTTC; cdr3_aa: CASSPTGEETQYF
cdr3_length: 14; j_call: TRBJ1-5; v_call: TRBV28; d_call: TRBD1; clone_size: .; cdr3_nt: TGTGCCAGCAGTACCGGGACAGGGCTTCAGCCCCAGCATTTT; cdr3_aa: CASSTGTGLQPQHF
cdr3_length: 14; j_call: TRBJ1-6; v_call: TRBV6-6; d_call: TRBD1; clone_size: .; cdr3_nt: TGTGCCAGCAGTCTGGGACAGGGGGGTTCACCCCTCCACTTT; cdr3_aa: CASSLGQGGSPLHF
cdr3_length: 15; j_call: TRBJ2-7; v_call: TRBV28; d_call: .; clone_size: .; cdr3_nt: TGTGCCAGCAGCGGCCACGGGGGTATCGGCTACGAGCAGTACTTC; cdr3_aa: CASSGHGGIGYEQYF
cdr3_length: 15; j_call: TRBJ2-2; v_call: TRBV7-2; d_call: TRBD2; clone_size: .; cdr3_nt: TGTGCCAGCAGCCCAAATAGCGGGGGGCTAGGGGAGCTGTTTTTT; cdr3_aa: CASSPNSGGLGELFF
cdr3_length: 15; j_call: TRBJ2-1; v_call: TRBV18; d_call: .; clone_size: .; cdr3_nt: TGTGCCAGCTCACGTTACATTCGTCTGGAGAATGAGCAGTTCTTC; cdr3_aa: CASSRYIRLENEQFF
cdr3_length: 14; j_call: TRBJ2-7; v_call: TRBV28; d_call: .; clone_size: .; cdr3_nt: TGTGCCAGCAGTTTATTCGCTAGTTCCTACGAGCAGTACTTC; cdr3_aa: CASSLFASSYEQYF
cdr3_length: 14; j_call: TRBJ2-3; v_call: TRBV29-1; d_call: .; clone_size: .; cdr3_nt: TGCAGCGTAAGGACAGACTCTAGCACAGATACGCAGTATTTT; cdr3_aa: CSVRTDSSTDTQYF
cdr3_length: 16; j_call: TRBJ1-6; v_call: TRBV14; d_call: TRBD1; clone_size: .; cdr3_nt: TGTGCCAGCAGCCAAGATATTTCAGGGGGCTTCTCACCCCTCCACTTT; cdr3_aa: CASSQDISGGFSPLHF
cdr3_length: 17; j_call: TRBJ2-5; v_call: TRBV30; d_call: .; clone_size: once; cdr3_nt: TGTGCCTGGAGTGTAGGCTCCGGGCCAAGGGGTCGAGAGACCCAGTACTTC; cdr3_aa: CAWSVGSGPRGRETQYF
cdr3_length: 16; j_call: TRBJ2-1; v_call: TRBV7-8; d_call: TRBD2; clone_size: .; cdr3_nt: TGTGCCAGCAGCAGTAGCGGGAAGGGCTCCTACAATGAGCAGTTCTTC; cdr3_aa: CASSSSGKGSYNEQFF
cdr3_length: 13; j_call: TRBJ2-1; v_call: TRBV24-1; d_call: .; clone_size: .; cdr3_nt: TGTGCCACCTCGGAGGGGAGCAACAATGAGCAGTTCTTC; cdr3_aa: CATSEGSNNEQFF
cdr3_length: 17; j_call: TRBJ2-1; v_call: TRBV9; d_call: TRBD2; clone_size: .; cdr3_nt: TGTGCCAGCAGCGTGACTTGGGGGACTAGCGGAGTGAATGAGCAGTTCTTC; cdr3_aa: CASSVTWGTSGVNEQFF
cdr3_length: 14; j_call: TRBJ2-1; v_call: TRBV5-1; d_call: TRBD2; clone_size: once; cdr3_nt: TGCGCTAGCAGCAAGGGTAGCGGGTGGAATGAGCAGTTCTTC; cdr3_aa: CASSKGSGWNEQFF
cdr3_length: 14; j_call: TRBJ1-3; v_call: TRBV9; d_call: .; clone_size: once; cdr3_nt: TGTGCCAGCGGAATGACCGGACAGGGAAACACCATATATTTT; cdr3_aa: CASGMTGQGNTIYF
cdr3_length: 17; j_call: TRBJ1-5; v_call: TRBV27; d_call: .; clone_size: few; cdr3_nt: TGTGCCAGCAGTCCCCACAGGACGCCTTGGGGCAATCAGCCCCAGCATTTT; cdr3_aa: CASSPHRTPWGNQPQHF
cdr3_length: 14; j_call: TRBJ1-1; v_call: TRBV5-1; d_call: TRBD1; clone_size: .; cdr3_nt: TGCGCCAGCAGCTTGAGGGGACAGGGGACTGAAGCTTTCTTT; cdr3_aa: CASSLRGQGTEAFF
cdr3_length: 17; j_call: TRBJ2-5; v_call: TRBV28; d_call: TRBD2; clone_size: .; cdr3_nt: TGTGCCAGCAGTTTATTGAGGGAGGGTCAGGTGCGTAAGACCCAGTACTTC; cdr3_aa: CASSLLREGQVRKTQYF
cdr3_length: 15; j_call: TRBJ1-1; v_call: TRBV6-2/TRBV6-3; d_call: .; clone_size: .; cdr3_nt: TGTGCCAGCAGCCGCCCGGGGAGCATGAACACTGAAGCTTTCTTT; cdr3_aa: CASSRPGSMNTEAFF